This TCR beta chain was recorded in a study of blood T cell repertoires in COVID-19. Study at large: Samples of COVID-19 (acute and convalescent) were obtained from the United States, Italy and Spain. From T cells, B-cell-depleted T cells, or PBMCs came the material, which was cDNA or gDNA.

Original analysis: From reference gene primer amplification, estimates of nucleated cell counts were derived. TCRdb keeps only in-frame clones here, not all; method: immunoSEQ multiplex PCR. That table is the source of V, J and clone size, and D and trimming were worked out from the DNA. The table lists more than 150,000 clones, less than 90% of them singletons, with 3.5% to 4.5% in the top ten. Deletions cut 4 bases from V and 0 bases from J, with 15 bases between. Germline values: CDR1 LNHDA, CDR2 SQIVND (reference sequence). The CDR3 totals 17 residues. The rearrangement links TRBV19 to TRBJ2-2; a possible D gene is TRBD1 (5 bases). The sample comprised peripheral blood. This sequence originates from a woman in her sixties or seventies with acute or convalescent COVID-19. The CDR3 nucleotides read TGTGCCAGTAGTAGGGGCCAACAGGATGCGAACACCGGGGAGCTGTTTTTT. Amino acids: CASSRGQQDANTGELFF.